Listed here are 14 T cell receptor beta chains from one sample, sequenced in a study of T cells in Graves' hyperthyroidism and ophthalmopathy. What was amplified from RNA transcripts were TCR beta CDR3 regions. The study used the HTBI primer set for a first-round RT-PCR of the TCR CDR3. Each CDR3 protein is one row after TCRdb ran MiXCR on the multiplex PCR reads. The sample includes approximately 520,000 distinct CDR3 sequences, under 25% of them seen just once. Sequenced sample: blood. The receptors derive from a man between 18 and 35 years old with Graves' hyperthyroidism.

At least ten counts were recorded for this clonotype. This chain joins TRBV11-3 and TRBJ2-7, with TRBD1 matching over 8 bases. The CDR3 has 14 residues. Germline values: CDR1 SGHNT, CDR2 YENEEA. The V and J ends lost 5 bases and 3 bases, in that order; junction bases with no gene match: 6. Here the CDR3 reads CASSVDRVLYEQYF. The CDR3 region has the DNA TGTGCCAGCAGCGTGGACAGGGTACTCTACGAGCAGTACTTC. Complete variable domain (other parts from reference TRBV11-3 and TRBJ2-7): EAGVVQSPRYKIIEKKQPVAFWCNPISGHNTLYWYLQNLGQGPELLIRYENEEAVDDSQLPKDRFSAERLKGVDSTLKIQPAELGDSAVYLCASSVDRVLYEQYFGPGTRLTVT.

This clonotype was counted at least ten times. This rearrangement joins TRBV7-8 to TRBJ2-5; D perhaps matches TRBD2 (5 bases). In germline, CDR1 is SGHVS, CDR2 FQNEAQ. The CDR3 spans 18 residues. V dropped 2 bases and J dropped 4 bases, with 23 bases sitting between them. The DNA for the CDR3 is TGTGCCAGCAGCTTATCCCCCCTCGACATCTGGAGGTTAGAGACCCAGTACTTC. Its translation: CASSLSPLDIWRLETQYF.

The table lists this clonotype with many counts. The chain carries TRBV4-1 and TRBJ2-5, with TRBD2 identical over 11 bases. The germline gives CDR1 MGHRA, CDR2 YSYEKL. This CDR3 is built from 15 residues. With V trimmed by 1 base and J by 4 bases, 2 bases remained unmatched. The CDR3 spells CASSQGLAGIETQYF. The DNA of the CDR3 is TGCGCCAGCAGCCAAGGACTAGCGGGGATAGAGACCCAGTACTTC.

The CDR3 nucleotides are TGCAGTGCTAGAGATCCGGACGGGACACTCTCCAAAAACATTCAGTACTTC. Protein: CSARDPDGTLSKNIQYF. The chain uses TRBV20-1 and TRBJ2-4; tentative D call: TRBD1 (6 bases). Germline V gene lookup returns CDR1 DFQATT and CDR2 SNEGSKA (reference sequence). The CDR3 extends over 17 amino acids. V was pared by 0 bases and J by 2 bases, with 17 bases between.

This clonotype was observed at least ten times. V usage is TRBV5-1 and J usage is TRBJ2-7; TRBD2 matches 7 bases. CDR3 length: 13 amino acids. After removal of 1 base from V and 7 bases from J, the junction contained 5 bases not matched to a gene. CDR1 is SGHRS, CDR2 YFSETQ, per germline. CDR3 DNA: TGCGCCAGCAGCTTGAGTAGAGCGGGAGAGCAGTACTTC. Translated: CASSLSRAGEQYF.

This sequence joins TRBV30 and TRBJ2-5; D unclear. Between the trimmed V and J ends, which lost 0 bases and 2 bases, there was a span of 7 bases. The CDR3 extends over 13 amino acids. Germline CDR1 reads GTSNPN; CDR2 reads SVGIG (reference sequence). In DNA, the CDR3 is TGTGCCTGGAGTGTACGACCTCAAGAGACCCAGTACTTC. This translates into CAWSVRPQETQYF. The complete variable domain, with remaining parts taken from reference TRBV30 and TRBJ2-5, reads SQTIHQWPATLVQPVGSPLSLECTVEGTSNPNLYWYRQAAGRGLQLLFYSVGIGQISSEVPQNLSASRPQDRQFILSSKKLLLSDSGFYLCAWSVRPQETQYFGPGTRLLVL.

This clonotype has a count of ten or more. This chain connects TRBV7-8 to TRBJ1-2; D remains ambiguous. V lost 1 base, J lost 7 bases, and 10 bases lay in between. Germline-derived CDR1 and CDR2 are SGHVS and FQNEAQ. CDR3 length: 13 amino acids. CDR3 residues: CASSLGLSTGYTF. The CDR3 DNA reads TGTGCCAGCAGCTTAGGTTTGAGTACTGGCTACACCTTC.

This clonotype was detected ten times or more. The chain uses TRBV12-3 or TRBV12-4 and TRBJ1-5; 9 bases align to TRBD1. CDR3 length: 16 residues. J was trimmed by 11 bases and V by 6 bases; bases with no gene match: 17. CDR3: CASSALGPGQGSAQHF. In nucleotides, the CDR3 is TGTGCCAGCAGCGCTCTTGGCCCGGGACAGGGATCAGCCCAGCATTTT.

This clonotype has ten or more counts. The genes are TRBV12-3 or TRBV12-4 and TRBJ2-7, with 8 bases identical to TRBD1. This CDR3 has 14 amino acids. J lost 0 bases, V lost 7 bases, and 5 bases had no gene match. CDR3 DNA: TGTGCCAGCACCAGAGGACAGGGCTCCTACGAGCAGTACTTC. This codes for CASTRGQGSYEQYF.

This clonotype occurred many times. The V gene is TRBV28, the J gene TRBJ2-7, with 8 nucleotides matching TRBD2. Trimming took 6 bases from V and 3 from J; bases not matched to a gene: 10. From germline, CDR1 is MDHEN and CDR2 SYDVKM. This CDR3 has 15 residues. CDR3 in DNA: TGTGCCAGCAGCGAATTAGCGGGAAGGAACTACGAGCAGTACTTC. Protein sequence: CASSELAGRNYEQYF.

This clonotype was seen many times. CDR3 sequence reads: CASSYSKGTEAFF. CDR3 bases: TGTGCCAGCAGTTACTCGAAGGGCACTGAAGCTTTCTTT. This sequence joins TRBV6-2 or TRBV6-3 and TRBJ1-1, with D uncertain. The V end lost 0 bases, the J end lost 4 bases, and 6 bases lay between the germline ends. Germline V gene sequence: CDR1 MNHEY, CDR2 SVGEGT. The CDR3 runs 13 residues.

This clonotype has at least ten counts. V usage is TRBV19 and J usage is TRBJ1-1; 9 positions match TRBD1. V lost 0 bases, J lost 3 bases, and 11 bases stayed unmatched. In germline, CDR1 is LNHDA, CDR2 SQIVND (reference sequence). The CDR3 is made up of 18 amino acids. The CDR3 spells CASSIEGQGDRRDTEAFF. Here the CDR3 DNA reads TGTGCCAGTAGTATAGAGGGACAGGGTGACCGCCGCGACACTGAAGCTTTCTTT.

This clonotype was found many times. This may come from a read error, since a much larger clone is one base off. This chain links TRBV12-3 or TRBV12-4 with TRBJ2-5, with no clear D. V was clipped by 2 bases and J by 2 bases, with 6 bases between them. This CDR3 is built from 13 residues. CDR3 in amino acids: CASSLRAQETQYF. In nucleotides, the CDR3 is TGTGCCAGCAGTTTAAGGGCGCAAGAGACCCAGTACTTC.

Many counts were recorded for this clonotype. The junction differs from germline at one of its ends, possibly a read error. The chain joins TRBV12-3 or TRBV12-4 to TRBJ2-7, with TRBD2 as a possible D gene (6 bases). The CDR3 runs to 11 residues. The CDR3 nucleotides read TGTGCCAGCAGTCCGGGACTGACAGTCGACTTC. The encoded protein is CASSPGLTVDF.